The present entry profiles one T cell receptor beta chain with its context. This specimen comes from a study of cytomegalovirus exposure and HLA in healthy donors. Assay: immunoSEQ multiplex PCR; the TCRdb copy retains only in-frame clones and omits some. This table has roughly 73,000 clones, 85% to 95% appearing once. CDR1 LNHNV and CDR2 YYDKDF come from the germline V gene (reference sequence). The CDR3 is made up of 15 amino acids. V gave up 3 bases and J gave up 7 bases, with 16 bases separating them. This TCR came from a man between 18 and 35 years old in good health and CMV-seronegative. The sample was PBMCs. This sequence joins TRBV15 and TRBJ1-5; D ambiguous. CDR3 sequence reads: CATSSPGRGGQPQHF. As DNA, the CDR3 is TGTGCCACCAGCAGTCCGGGTAGAGGAGGCCAGCCCCAGCATTTT.